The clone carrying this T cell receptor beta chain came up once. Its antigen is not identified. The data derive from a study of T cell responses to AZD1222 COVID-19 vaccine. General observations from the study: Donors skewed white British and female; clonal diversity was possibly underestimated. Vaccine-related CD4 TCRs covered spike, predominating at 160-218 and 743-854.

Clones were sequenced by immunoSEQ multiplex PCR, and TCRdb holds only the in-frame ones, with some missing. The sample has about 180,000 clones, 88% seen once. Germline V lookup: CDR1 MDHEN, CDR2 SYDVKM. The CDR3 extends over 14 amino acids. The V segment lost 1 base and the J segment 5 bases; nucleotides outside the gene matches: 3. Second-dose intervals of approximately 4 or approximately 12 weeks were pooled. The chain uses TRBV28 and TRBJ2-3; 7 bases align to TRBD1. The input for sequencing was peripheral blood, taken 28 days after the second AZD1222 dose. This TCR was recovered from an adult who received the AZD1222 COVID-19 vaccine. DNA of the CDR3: TGTGCCAGCAGTTTATTACAGGGGAGAGATACGCAGTATTTT. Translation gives CASSLLQGRDTQYF. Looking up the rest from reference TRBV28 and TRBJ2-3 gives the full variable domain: DVKVTQSSRYLVKRTGEKVFLECVQDMDHENMFWYRQDPGLGLRLIYFSYDVKMKEKGDIPEGYSVSREKKERFSLILESASTNQTSMYLCASSLLQGRDTQYFGPGTRLTVL.